These T cell receptor beta chains were read from a single sample in a study of blood T cell repertoires in COVID-19. The table came from immunoSEQ multiplex PCR; TCRdb's copy has only in-frame clones and leaves some out. Here the sample spans about 370,000 clones, approximately 89% being singletons. The source material was PBMCs or T cells enriched from blood (not recorded which). These receptor sequences come from a woman under 40 who had recovered from COVID-19. CDR3s include the opening cysteine and the closing phenylalanine or tryptophan. A D gene is named only where the DNA matches it firmly. Rows give clone size only sometimes, using once, few, many, or a class for an expanded clone.

CDR3 | DNA | D | J | size | V
CASSLSSLETQYF | TGTGCCAGCAGTTTGAGTAGTTTAGAGACCCAGTACTTC | NA | TRBJ2-5 | NA | TRBV27
CASSQADTQYF | TGTGCCAGCAGCCAAGCTGATACGCAGTATTTT | NA | TRBJ2-3 | once | TRBV3-1/TRBV3-2
CASSLAVPSGNTIYF | TGCGCCAGCAGCTTGGCAGTCCCCTCTGGAAACACCATATATTTT | NA | TRBJ1-3 | NA | TRBV5-1
CASSVEGGKNPNTEAFF | TGTGCCAGCAGCGTAGAAGGGGGAAAAAACCCGAACACTGAAGCTTTCTTT | NA | TRBJ1-1 | once | TRBV9
CASSYPGGNQPQHF | TGTGCCAGCAGTTATCCGGGTGGGAATCAGCCCCAGCATTTT | NA | TRBJ1-5 | NA | TRBV28
CASSQTESLSTDTQYF | TGTGCCAGCAGTCAGACAGAGTCTCTTAGCACAGATACGCAGTATTTT | NA | TRBJ2-3 | NA | TRBV28
CASSSLPVMTDVNSPLHF | TGTGCCAGCTCAAGTTTACCCGTAATGACAGACGTGAATTCACCCCTCCACTTT | NA | TRBJ1-6 | NA | TRBV18
CASSQDYRQGSYNEQFF | TGCGCCAGCAGCCAAGATTATAGGCAGGGCTCGTACAATGAGCAGTTCTTC | NA | TRBJ2-1 | NA | TRBV4-1
CASSYKPGTSYEKLFF | TGTGCCAGCAGTTACAAACCCGGGACATCGTATGAAAAACTGTTTTTT | NA | TRBJ1-4 | NA | TRBV6-5
CASSGPGQANSPLHF | TGTGCCAGCAGCGGCCCGGGACAGGCTAATTCACCCCTCCACTTT | TRBD1 | TRBJ1-6 | NA | TRBV5-4
CASSLYRLKHQAYEQYF | TGTGCCAGCAGCTTGTACAGGCTCAAACATCAAGCCTACGAGCAGTACTTC | NA | TRBJ2-7 | NA | TRBV5-6
CASSRTSSYNEQFF | TGCGCCAGCTCTCGTACGAGCTCCTACAATGAGCAGTTCTTC | NA | TRBJ2-1 | NA | TRBV5-1
CASSQGSGSQPQHF | TGTGCCAGCAGCCAGGGCTCAGGAAGTCAGCCCCAGCATTTT | NA | TRBJ1-5 | NA | TRBV3-1/TRBV3-2
CASSERLGQFF | TGTGCCAGCAGTGAAAGGCTAGGGCAGTTCTTC | NA | TRBJ2-1 | NA | TRBV2
CASSPTKPRTDTQYF | TGTGCCAGCTCACCGACTAAGCCTCGCACAGATACGCAGTATTTT | NA | TRBJ2-3 | NA | TRBV18
CAISPTQAGVFTDTQYF | TGTGCCATCAGTCCAACTCAAGCGGGGGTTTTCACAGATACGCAGTATTTT | TRBD2 | TRBJ2-3 | NA | TRBV10-3
CASRERTSGNEQFF | TGTGCCAGCAGGGAAAGGACTAGCGGGAATGAGCAGTTCTTC | TRBD2 | TRBJ2-1 | NA | TRBV11-1
CATGSSGRVRVNNEQFF | TGTGCCACCGGTTCTAGCGGGAGGGTGAGGGTGAACAATGAGCAGTTCTTC | TRBD2 | TRBJ2-1 | NA | TRBV10-3
CASSLAGVASDTQYF | TGTGCCAGCAGCTTAGCGGGAGTCGCTTCAGATACGCAGTATTTT | NA | TRBJ2-3 | once | TRBV11-1
CASSGTGTDTYGYTF | TGCGCCAGCAGCGGGACAGGGACGGATACCTATGGCTACACCTTC | TRBD1 | TRBJ1-2 | few | TRBV5-1
CASSQGGNNSPLHF | TGTGCCAGCAGCCAGGGAGGTAATAATTCACCCCTCCACTTT | NA | TRBJ1-6 | few | TRBV9
CASSLGLAGGPNEQFF | TGTGCCAGCAGCTTAGGCCTAGCGGGAGGGCCCAATGAGCAGTTCTTC | TRBD2 | TRBJ2-1 | NA | TRBV11-3
CASSSTGGASEKLFF | TGCGCCAGCAGCTCAACGGGGGGCGCCTCTGAAAAACTGTTTTTT | NA | TRBJ1-4 | once | TRBV4-3
CAWGIGTGGNTIYF | TGTGCCTGGGGGATTGGGACAGGTGGAAACACCATATATTTT | TRBD1 | TRBJ1-3 | NA | TRBV30
CASRQGFGNQPQHF | TGTGCCAGCAGACAGGGTTTCGGCAATCAGCCCCAGCATTTT | NA | TRBJ1-5 | NA | TRBV2
CASRGGGAGANVLTF | TGCGCCAGCAGGGGCGGGGGAGCTGGGGCCAACGTCCTGACTTTC | TRBD2 | TRBJ2-6 | NA | TRBV5-1
CASSATGSRSPLHF | TGTGCCAGCAGCGCTACAGGGAGCCGGTCACCCCTCCACTTT | NA | TRBJ1-6 | NA | TRBV7-3
CASSEKRPDPRGGQLRTEAFF | TGTGCCAGCAGTGAAAAGCGGCCCGACCCCCGGGGGGGACAGTTGAGGACTGAAGCTTTCTTT | TRBD1 | TRBJ1-1 | NA | TRBV2
CASSFRGQGNSPLHF | TGTGCCAGCAGCTTCCGGGGACAGGGGAATTCACCCCTCCACTTT | TRBD1 | TRBJ1-6 | NA | TRBV7-2
CASRGQGNGSPLHF | TGTGCCAGCCGGGGACAGGGGAATGGTTCACCCCTCCACTTT | TRBD1 | TRBJ1-6 | NA | TRBV28
CASSFAQGGEKLFF | TGTGCCAGCAGCTTTGCGCAGGGAGGCGAAAAACTGTTTTTT | NA | TRBJ1-4 | NA | TRBV11-2
CASSQVSGGAPTDTQYF | TGCGCCAGCAGCCAAGTTAGCGGGGGGGCTCCCACAGATACGCAGTATTTT | TRBD2 | TRBJ2-3 | NA | TRBV4-3
CASSRGQGTNSPLHF | TGCGCCAGCAGCCGGGGACAGGGAACCAATTCACCCCTCCACTTT | TRBD1 | TRBJ1-6 | NA | TRBV5-1
CASSGRGPAYGYTF | TGTGCCAGCAGTGGGAGGGGGCCGGCCTATGGCTACACCTTC | TRBD1 | TRBJ1-2 | NA | TRBV2
CAISGTGRTDTQYF | TGTGCCATCAGCGGGACAGGGCGCACAGATACGCAGTATTTT | TRBD1 | TRBJ2-3 | NA | TRBV10-3
CASSEAGGRGSSYNSPLHF | TGTGCCAGCAGTGAAGCGGGTGGGAGGGGAAGCTCCTATAATTCACCCCTCCACTTT | NA | TRBJ1-6 | NA | TRBV2
CASSLAGASNQPQHF | TGTGCCAGCAGCTTAGCTGGGGCCAGCAATCAGCCCCAGCATTTT | NA | TRBJ1-5 | NA | TRBV7-2
CASSLVYRLHSGANVLTF | TGTGCCAGCAGCTTAGTATACAGGCTCCACTCTGGGGCCAACGTCCTGACTTTC | NA | TRBJ2-6 | NA | TRBV7-9
CASSYSRQGGTQYF | TGTGCCAGCAGTTACTCACGACAGGGCGGGACCCAGTACTTC | TRBD1 | TRBJ2-5 | NA | TRBV6-6
CASSSRTGEIYEQYF | TGTGCCAGCAGCTCCCGGACAGGGGAAATCTACGAGCAGTACTTC | TRBD1 | TRBJ2-7 | NA | TRBV11-3
CAGNPARWGDEQYF | TGTGCCGGCAACCCCGCCCGTTGGGGCGACGAGCAGTACTTC | NA | TRBJ2-7 | once | TRBV9
CASSSRQGHPGTDTQYF | TGTGCCAGTAGTTCCCGACAGGGGCATCCCGGCACAGATACGCAGTATTTT | TRBD1 | TRBJ2-3 | NA | TRBV19
CATSDPGSGGTYEQYF | TGTGCCACCAGTGATCCCGGAAGCGGCGGAACCTACGAGCAGTACTTC | NA | TRBJ2-7 | NA | TRBV24-1
CASRLQGANEKLFF | TGTGCCAGCAGACTACAGGGGGCTAATGAAAAACTGTTTTTT | TRBD1 | TRBJ1-4 | NA | TRBV5-6
CASSLRGGGSYEQYF | TGTGCCAGCAGTTTAAGGGGAGGGGGCTCCTACGAGCAGTACTTC | NA | TRBJ2-7 | NA | TRBV27
CASSYSWTSGGELFF | TGTGCCAGCAGTTACTCATGGACTAGCGGCGGGGAGCTGTTTTTT | TRBD2 | TRBJ2-2 | NA | TRBV6-5
CASTPGGVHTEAFF | TGTGCCAGTACCCCAGGAGGGGTGCACACTGAAGCTTTCTTT | NA | TRBJ1-1 | NA | TRBV19
CASSEEWTANTEAFF | TGTGCCAGCAGTGAAGAGTGGACAGCGAACACTGAAGCTTTCTTT | NA | TRBJ1-1 | NA | TRBV2
CASSSWASSTDTQYF | TGTGCCAGCAGCTCCTGGGCTTCTAGCACAGATACGCAGTATTTT | NA | TRBJ2-3 | NA | TRBV7-2
CASSEGPPSRAAGSYEQYF | TGTGCCAGCAGTGAAGGTCCCCCGAGCCGGGCCGCAGGGTCCTACGAGCAGTACTTC | NA | TRBJ2-7 | NA | TRBV6-1
CASSTPRGTVDTEAFF | TGCGCCAGCAGCACCCCACGCGGGACGGTGGACACTGAAGCTTTCTTT | NA | TRBJ1-1 | NA | TRBV5-1
CASSLDVRLEQFF | TGTGCCAGCAGCTTGGATGTGAGGCTCGAGCAGTTCTTC | NA | TRBJ2-1 | NA | TRBV5-5
CASSVGGRNTGELFF | TGTGCCAGCAGCGTAGGCGGAAGAAACACCGGGGAGCTGTTTTTT | NA | TRBJ2-2 | NA | TRBV9
CASSGEDRGHGYTF | TGTGCCAGCAGCGGAGAGGACAGGGGGCATGGCTACACCTTC | TRBD1 | TRBJ1-2 | NA | TRBV7-2
CAWRRAGNQPQHF | TGTGCCTGGAGACGGGCGGGTAATCAGCCCCAGCATTTT | NA | TRBJ1-5 | NA | TRBV30
CASSLGPGTAFLITEAFF | TGTGCCAGCAGCTTAGGCCCCGGGACAGCCTTTTTGATCACTGAAGCTTTCTTT | TRBD1 | TRBJ1-1 | NA | TRBV7-8
CASSARRTEQFF | TGTGCCAGTAGTGCCCGCAGGACAGAGCAGTTCTTC | NA | TRBJ2-1 | NA | TRBV19
CASSLTTTTGDYGYTF | TGCGCCAGCAGCCTAACAACAACTACGGGAGACTATGGCTACACCTTC | NA | TRBJ1-2 | NA | TRBV4-1
CASSLTGANEQFF | TGTGCCAGCAGCCTGACAGGGGCAAATGAGCAGTTCTTC | TRBD1 | TRBJ2-1 | NA | TRBV12-3/TRBV12-4